The 8 T cell receptor beta chains reported below all come from one sample, sequenced in a study of identical twins. TCRdb re-derived calls from the 5' RACE reads in MiXCR, one entry per CDR3 protein. The sample records 500,000 or so distinct CDR3 sequences, around 20% being singletons. A further study also used this sample, focusing on T cells expressing NK-cell markers.

The sample taken for sequencing was CD4+ T cells sorted from blood. Receptors originate from a woman aged 18-29 years in good health.

V gene TRBV29-1 combines with J gene TRBJ1-2; TRBD1 aligns across 7 bases. The CDR3 totals 13 residues. Germline CDR1 SQVTM, CDR2 ANQGSEA. V dropped 6 bases and J dropped 4; count of bases not matched to a gene: 8. CDR3 nucleotides: TGCAGCGTCCCGGGACAGCTCAGCTATGGCTACACCTTC. Protein: CSVPGQLSYGYTF.

The rearrangement links TRBV2 to TRBJ2-1; TRBD2 is a possible D gene (6 bases). Germline V lookup: CDR1 SNHLY, CDR2 FYNNEI. This CDR3 is built from 14 residues. V was pared by 6 bases and J by 3 bases, with 12 bases between. The chain's CDR3 is CASRGAGNYNEQFF. CDR3 DNA: TGTGCCAGCAGGGGTGCGGGGAACTACAATGAGCAGTTCTTC.

This clonotype occurred a few times. The gene calls are TRBV7-9 and TRBJ2-1, with 7 bases aligning to TRBD1. This CDR3 comprises 17 residues. Germline V lookup: CDR1 SEHNR, CDR2 FQNEAQ (reference sequence). The ends lost 5 bases at V and 5 bases at J; junction bases unmatched: 15. The DNA of the CDR3 is TGTGCCAGCAGCCTCCCTATCGGGACAGAGGCCCACAATGAGCAGTTCTTC. It codes for CASSLPIGTEAHNEQFF.

This chain joins TRBV7-6 and TRBJ2-7; 7 bases fit TRBD2. The CDR3 covers 15 residues. The junction had 6 bases not matched to a gene; V was cut back by 4 bases and J by 0 bases. CDR1 and CDR2 from the germline V gene are SGHVS and FNYEAQ. Here the CDR3 reads CASSYLAGASYEQYF. CDR3 DNA sequence: TGTGCCAGCAGCTATTTGGCGGGAGCCTCCTACGAGCAGTACTTC.

The rearrangement links TRBV29-1 to TRBJ1-2, with D perhaps matching TRBD1 (5 bases). This CDR3 is 11 amino acids long. Trimming pared 5 bases from V and 5 bases from J, leaving 9 bases between. CDR1 and CDR2 (germline): SQVTM, ANQGSEA. The CDR3 here is CSVSPGYGYTF. The CDR3 DNA follows: TGCAGCGTTTCACCAGGGTATGGCTACACCTTC.

This clonotype was found a few times. CDR3: CASSVPSGGSITDTQYF. The CDR3 DNA reads TGTGCCAGCAGCGTGCCTAGCGGGGGGTCGATCACAGATACGCAGTATTTT. The chain is built from TRBV3-1 and TRBJ2-3, with 11 bases that match TRBD2. Per the germline V gene, CDR1 is LGHDT and CDR2 is YNNKEL (reference sequence). The trim removed 5 bases at V and 2 bases at J, leaving 9 bases unmatched. The CDR3 spans 17 residues.

The gene calls are TRBV5-1 and TRBJ1-1; D not certain. Trimming took off 6 bases at V and 3 bases at J, with 12 bases between the two ends. Germline-derived CDR1 and CDR2 are SGHRS and YFSETQ. The CDR3 has 13 amino acids. Here the CDR3 reads CASTTRGDTEAFF. The CDR3 nucleotides are TGCGCCAGCACCACACGGGGTGACACTGAAGCTTTCTTT.

The chain couples TRBV12-5 to TRBJ2-1; 10 nucleotides line up with TRBD2. The V and J ends lost 7 bases and 7 bases, in that order; junction bases with no gene match: 13. Germline CDR1 reads LGHNT; CDR2 reads FRNRAP. The CDR3 length is 16 residues. For the CDR3, the DNA is TGTGCTAGTGCCGATACCGGGACTAGCGCAGGTAATGAGCAGTTCTTC. This translates into CASADTGTSAGNEQFF.